Listed below are T cell receptor beta chains from one sample, sequenced in a study of vaccination and CD4 T cells after COVID-19. The antigens for these receptors are not known. Each CDR3 protein is one row after TCRdb ran MiXCR on the PCR reads. This sample has around 23,000 distinct CDR3 sequences, with less than 35% found just once. Specimen: CD4+ T cells from blood, cultured in vitro, collected about 7 months after SARS-CoV-2 vaccination. These receptor sequences come from a human donor who had recovered from COVID-19. Both conserved end residues are part of each CDR3. D genes are given only for firm matches. A clone size is listed for some rows: how often the clone was seen (once, few, many), or a class if it is expanded.

abundance: few
d_gene: TRBD1
v_gene: TRBV20-1
j_gene: TRBJ2-2
CDR3nt: TGCAGTGCTAGAGAAGGGGGACAGACCGGGGAGCTGTTTTTT
CDR3aa: CSAREGGQTGELFF

abundance: -
d_gene: -
v_gene: TRBV11-1
j_gene: TRBJ2-5
CDR3nt: TGTGCCAGCAGTACCGGGATAGGGGAAGAGACCCAGTACTTC
CDR3aa: CASSTGIGEETQYF

abundance: few
d_gene: -
v_gene: TRBV20-1
j_gene: TRBJ2-2
CDR3nt: TGCAGTGCTAGCGACCGGCGAGGAACCGGGGAGCTGTTTTTT
CDR3aa: CSASDRRGTGELFF

abundance: -
d_gene: -
v_gene: TRBV18
j_gene: TRBJ2-5
CDR3nt: TGTGCCAGCTCACCCTGGGGAATCCAGGGGCGAGAGACCCAGTACTTC
CDR3aa: CASSPWGIQGRETQYF

abundance: -
d_gene: -
v_gene: TRBV2
j_gene: TRBJ2-5
CDR3nt: TGTGCCAGCAGTGACTCGCGGGGCCAAGAGACCCAGTACTTC
CDR3aa: CASSDSRGQETQYF

abundance: -
d_gene: TRBD1
v_gene: TRBV7-7
j_gene: TRBJ1-5
CDR3nt: TGTGCTAGCAGCCCCCATCGAACAGGGGGCAATCAGCCCCAGCATTTT
CDR3aa: CASSPHRTGGNQPQHF

abundance: -
d_gene: -
v_gene: TRBV7-2
j_gene: TRBJ2-7
CDR3nt: TGTGCCAGCAGCTTAGGGTGGGGCGGAGGCTACGAGCAGTACTTC
CDR3aa: CASSLGWGGGYEQYF

abundance: -
d_gene: -
v_gene: TRBV19
j_gene: TRBJ1-2
CDR3nt: TGTGCCAGTAGTCTCGCTCGGGGCTATGGCTACACCTTC
CDR3aa: CASSLARGYGYTF

abundance: -
d_gene: -
v_gene: TRBV5-4
j_gene: TRBJ2-1
CDR3nt: TGTGCCAGCAGCGCGGGACAGCTTGTTTACAATGAGCAGTTCTTC
CDR3aa: CASSAGQLVYNEQFF

abundance: medium-sized
d_gene: -
v_gene: TRBV15
j_gene: TRBJ1-2
CDR3nt: TGTGCCACCAGCGCAGGGAACTATGGCTACACCTTC
CDR3aa: CATSAGNYGYTF

abundance: -
d_gene: TRBD2
v_gene: TRBV7-6
j_gene: TRBJ2-3
CDR3nt: TGTGCCAGCAGCCCCCGGACTAGCGGGAGTTCAGATACGCAGTATTTT
CDR3aa: CASSPRTSGSSDTQYF

abundance: medium-sized
d_gene: TRBD2
v_gene: TRBV20-1
j_gene: TRBJ2-5
CDR3nt: TGCAGTGCCGCGACTAGCGGGGGGGCCGAGACCCAGTACTTC
CDR3aa: CSAATSGGAETQYF

abundance: -
d_gene: TRBD1
v_gene: TRBV4-2
j_gene: TRBJ1-1
CDR3nt: TGTGCCAGCAGCCAAGAGGACAGGGCGAACACTGAAGCTTTCTTT
CDR3aa: CASSQEDRANTEAFF

abundance: -
d_gene: TRBD2
v_gene: TRBV7-9
j_gene: TRBJ2-3
CDR3nt: TGTGCCAGCAGCTTTCTCCGGGGGGGCCACACAGATACGCAGTATTTT
CDR3aa: CASSFLRGGHTDTQYF

abundance: few
d_gene: TRBD1
v_gene: TRBV6-1
j_gene: TRBJ1-2
CDR3nt: TGTGCCAGCAGCAAGCTACAGGGGGCTGTGAACTATGGCTACACCTTC
CDR3aa: CASSKLQGAVNYGYTF

abundance: -
d_gene: TRBD1
v_gene: TRBV4-2
j_gene: TRBJ2-7
CDR3nt: TGTGCCAGCAGCCAAAGGGACAGGGGCTACGAGCAGTACTTC
CDR3aa: CASSQRDRGYEQYF

abundance: -
d_gene: TRBD1
v_gene: TRBV7-9
j_gene: TRBJ2-7
CDR3nt: TGTGCCAGCAGCCTCACCAAGTGGGCAGGGGGATCCGAGCAGTACTTC
CDR3aa: CASSLTKWAGGSEQYF

abundance: few
d_gene: TRBD1
v_gene: TRBV20-1
j_gene: TRBJ1-2
CDR3nt: TGCAGTGCTAGGGCAGCGGACAGGCGTAATTATGGCTACACCTTC
CDR3aa: CSARAADRRNYGYTF

abundance: -
d_gene: -
v_gene: TRBV6-1
j_gene: TRBJ2-5
CDR3nt: TGTGCCAGCGGTGGGACCCAGTACTTC
CDR3aa: CASGGTQYF

abundance: -
d_gene: -
v_gene: TRBV20-1
j_gene: TRBJ2-1
CDR3nt: TGCAGTGCGGGGGGAGGGGGAATCAATGAGCAGTTCTTC
CDR3aa: CSAGGGGINEQFF

abundance: few
d_gene: -
v_gene: TRBV25-1
j_gene: TRBJ2-4
CDR3nt: TGTGCCAGCAGCGGTTCAGGGGAGGTTCAGTACTTC
CDR3aa: CASSGSGEVQYF

abundance: -
d_gene: -
v_gene: TRBV7-9
j_gene: TRBJ1-2
CDR3nt: TGTGCCAGCGGGGCAGCGACGGCGTATGGCTACACCTTC
CDR3aa: CASGAATAYGYTF

abundance: -
d_gene: -
v_gene: TRBV6-1
j_gene: TRBJ2-7
CDR3nt: TGTGCCAGCAGGGACCCACAGGGTTTCGGGCAGTACTTC
CDR3aa: CASRDPQGFGQYF

abundance: -
d_gene: -
v_gene: TRBV6-2/TRBV6-3
j_gene: TRBJ2-5
CDR3nt: TGTGCCGGGAGAAGGGTGACAAGGGAGACCCAGTACTTC
CDR3aa: CAGRRVTRETQYF

abundance: -
d_gene: -
v_gene: TRBV18
j_gene: TRBJ2-7
CDR3nt: TGTGCCAGCTCACCCGGGACGGAATCCTACGAGCAGTACTTC
CDR3aa: CASSPGTESYEQYF

abundance: medium-sized
d_gene: TRBD2
v_gene: TRBV7-2
j_gene: TRBJ2-5
CDR3nt: TGTGCCAGCAGCTTAGTTGGGACTAGTGAGACCCAGTACTTC
CDR3aa: CASSLVGTSETQYF

abundance: -
d_gene: -
v_gene: TRBV20-1
j_gene: TRBJ2-7
CDR3nt: TGCAGTGCTGCCGATAGAAGAATCTTAGGTGAGCAGTACTTC
CDR3aa: CSAADRRILGEQYF

abundance: -
d_gene: -
v_gene: TRBV7-8
j_gene: TRBJ2-7
CDR3nt: TGTGCCAGCAGCTTCGAATACACGTACGAGCAGTACTTC
CDR3aa: CASSFEYTYEQYF

abundance: few
d_gene: -
v_gene: TRBV6-1
j_gene: TRBJ2-2
CDR3nt: TGTGCCAGCAGAGCAGGCCCCCCGAGTGGGGAGCTGTTTTTT
CDR3aa: CASRAGPPSGELFF

abundance: medium-sized
d_gene: -
v_gene: TRBV7-2
j_gene: TRBJ1-2
CDR3nt: TGTGCCAGCAGCTTAGAAACGTCGAGAGGCTACACCTTC
CDR3aa: CASSLETSRGYTF

abundance: -
d_gene: -
v_gene: TRBV6-5
j_gene: TRBJ2-7
CDR3nt: TGTGCCAGCAGTTACTCGAGGTGGGCGTCGAGCTCCTACGAGCAGTACTTC
CDR3aa: CASSYSRWASSSYEQYF

abundance: few
d_gene: -
v_gene: TRBV7-9
j_gene: TRBJ1-6
CDR3nt: TGTGCCTCAGCTAGGCGGGGGGGCGAGGATTCACCCCTCCACTTT
CDR3aa: CASARRGGEDSPLHF

abundance: once
d_gene: -
v_gene: TRBV2
j_gene: TRBJ2-1
CDR3nt: TGTGCCAGCAGTCGCCAGGACTTTTCCTACAATGAGCAGTTCTTC
CDR3aa: CASSRQDFSYNEQFF

abundance: -
d_gene: TRBD1
v_gene: TRBV10-3
j_gene: TRBJ2-7
CDR3nt: TGTGCCACCTCTTCGACAGGGGGTGTCTACGAGCAGTACTTC
CDR3aa: CATSSTGGVYEQYF